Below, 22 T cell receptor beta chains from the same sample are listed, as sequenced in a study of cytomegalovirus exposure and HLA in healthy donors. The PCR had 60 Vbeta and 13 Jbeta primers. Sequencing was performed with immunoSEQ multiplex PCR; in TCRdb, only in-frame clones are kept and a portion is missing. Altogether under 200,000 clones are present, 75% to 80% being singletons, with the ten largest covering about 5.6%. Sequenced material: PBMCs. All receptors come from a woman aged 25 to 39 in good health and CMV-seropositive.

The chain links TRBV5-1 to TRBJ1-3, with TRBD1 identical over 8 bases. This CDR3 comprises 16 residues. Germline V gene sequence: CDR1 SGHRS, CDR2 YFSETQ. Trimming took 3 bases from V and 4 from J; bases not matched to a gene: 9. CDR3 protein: CASSSKQGGEGNTIYF. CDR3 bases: TGCGCCAGCAGCTCGAAACAGGGGGGAGAAGGAAACACCATATATTTT.

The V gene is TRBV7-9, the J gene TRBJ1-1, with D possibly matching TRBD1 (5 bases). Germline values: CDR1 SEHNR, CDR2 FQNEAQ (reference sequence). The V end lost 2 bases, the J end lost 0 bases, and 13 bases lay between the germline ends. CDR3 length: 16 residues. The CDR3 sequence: CASSLIRQLMNTEAFF. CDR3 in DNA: TGTGCCAGCAGCTTAATCAGACAGTTAATGAACACTGAAGCTTTCTTT.

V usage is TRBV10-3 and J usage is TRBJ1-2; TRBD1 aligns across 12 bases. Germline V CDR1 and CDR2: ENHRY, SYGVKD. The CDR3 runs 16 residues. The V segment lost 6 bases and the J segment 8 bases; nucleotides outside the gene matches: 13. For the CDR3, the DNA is TGTGCCATCAGGTTACACACGGGACAGGGGGCAGAAGGCTACACCTTC. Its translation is CAIRLHTGQGAEGYTF.

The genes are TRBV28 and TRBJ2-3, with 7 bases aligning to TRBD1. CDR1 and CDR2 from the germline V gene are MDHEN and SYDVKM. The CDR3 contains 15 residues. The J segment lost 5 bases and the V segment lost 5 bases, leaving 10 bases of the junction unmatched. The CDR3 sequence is CASSKGATAGDTQYF. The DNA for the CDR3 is TGTGCCAGCAGTAAGGGGGCCACGGCCGGAGATACGCAGTATTTT.

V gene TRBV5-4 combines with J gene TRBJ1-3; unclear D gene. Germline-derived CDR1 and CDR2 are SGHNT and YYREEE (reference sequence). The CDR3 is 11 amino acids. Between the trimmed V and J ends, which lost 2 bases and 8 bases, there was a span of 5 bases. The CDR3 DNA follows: TGTGCCAGCAGCTTCGGTGACACCATATATTTT. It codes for CASSFGDTIYF.

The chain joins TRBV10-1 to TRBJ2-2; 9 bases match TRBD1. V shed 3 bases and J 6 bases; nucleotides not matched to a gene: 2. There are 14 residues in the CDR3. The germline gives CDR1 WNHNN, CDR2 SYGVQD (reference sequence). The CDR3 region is CASSERQGAGELFF. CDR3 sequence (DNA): TGCGCCAGCAGTGAAAGACAGGGGGCCGGGGAGCTGTTTTTT.

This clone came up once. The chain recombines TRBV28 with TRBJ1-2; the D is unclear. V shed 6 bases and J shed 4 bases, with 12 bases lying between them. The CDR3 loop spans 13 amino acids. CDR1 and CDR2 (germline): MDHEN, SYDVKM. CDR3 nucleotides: TGTGCCAGCAGACCTCAGATTTCCTATGGCTACACCTTC. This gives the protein CASRPQISYGYTF.

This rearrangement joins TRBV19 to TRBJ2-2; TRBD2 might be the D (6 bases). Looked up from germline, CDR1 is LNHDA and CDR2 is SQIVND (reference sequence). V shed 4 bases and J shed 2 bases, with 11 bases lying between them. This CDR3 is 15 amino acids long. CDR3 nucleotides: TGTGCCAGTAGTACGGGGACTCGCAACACCGGGGAGCTGTTTTTT. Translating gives CASSTGTRNTGELFF.

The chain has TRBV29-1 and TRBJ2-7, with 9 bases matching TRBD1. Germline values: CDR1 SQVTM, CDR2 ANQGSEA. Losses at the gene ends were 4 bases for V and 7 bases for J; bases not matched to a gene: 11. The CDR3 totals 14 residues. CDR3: CSVVDRGVSSEQYF. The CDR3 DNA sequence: TGCAGCGTTGTGGACAGGGGCGTTTCCTCGGAGCAGTACTTC.

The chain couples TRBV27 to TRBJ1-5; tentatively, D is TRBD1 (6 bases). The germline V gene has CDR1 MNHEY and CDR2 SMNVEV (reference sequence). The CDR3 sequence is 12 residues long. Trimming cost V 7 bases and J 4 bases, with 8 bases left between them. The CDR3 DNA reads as TGTGCCAGCAAAACAGGGAATCAGCCCCAGCATTTT. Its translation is CASKTGNQPQHF.

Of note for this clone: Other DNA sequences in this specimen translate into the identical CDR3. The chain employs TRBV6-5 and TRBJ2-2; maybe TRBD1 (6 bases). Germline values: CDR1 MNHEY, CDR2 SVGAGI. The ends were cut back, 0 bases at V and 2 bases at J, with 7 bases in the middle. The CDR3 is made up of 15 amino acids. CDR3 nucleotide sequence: TGTGCCAGCAGTTACTCCAGGGGTAACACCGGGGAGCTGTTTTTT. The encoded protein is CASSYSRGNTGELFF.

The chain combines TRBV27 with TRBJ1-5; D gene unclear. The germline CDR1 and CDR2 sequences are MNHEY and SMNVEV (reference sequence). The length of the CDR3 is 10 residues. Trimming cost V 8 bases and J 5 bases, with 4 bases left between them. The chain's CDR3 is CASLHQPQHF. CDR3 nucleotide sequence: TGTGCCAGCCTTCATCAGCCCCAGCATTTT.

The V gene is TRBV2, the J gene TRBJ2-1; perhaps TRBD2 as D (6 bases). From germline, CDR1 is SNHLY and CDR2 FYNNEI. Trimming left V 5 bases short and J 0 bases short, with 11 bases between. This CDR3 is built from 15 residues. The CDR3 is CASSISGSSYNEQFF. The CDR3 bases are TGTGCCAGCAGTATTAGCGGTAGCTCCTACAATGAGCAGTTCTTC.

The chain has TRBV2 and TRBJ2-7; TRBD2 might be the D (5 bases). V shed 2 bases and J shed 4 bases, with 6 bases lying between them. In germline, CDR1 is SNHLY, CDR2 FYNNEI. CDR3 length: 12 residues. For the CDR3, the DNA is TGTGCCAGCAGTGAACGGGGATACGAGCAGTACTTC. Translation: CASSERGYEQYF.

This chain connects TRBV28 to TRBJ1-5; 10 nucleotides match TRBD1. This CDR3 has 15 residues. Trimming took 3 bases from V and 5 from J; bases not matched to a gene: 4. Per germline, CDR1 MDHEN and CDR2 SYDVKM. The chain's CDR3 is CASSFKDRGDQPQHF. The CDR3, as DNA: TGTGCCAGCAGTTTTAAGGACAGGGGGGATCAGCCCCAGCATTTT.

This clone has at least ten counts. This chain's CDR3 is CASSQARSATNEKLFF. The CDR3 region has the DNA TGTGCCAGCAGCCAAGCACGTAGTGCAACTAATGAAAAACTGTTTTTT. This rearrangement joins TRBV4-2 to TRBJ1-4; D unresolved. There are 16 residues in the CDR3. Looked up from germline, CDR1 is LGHNA and CDR2 is YNFKEQ. Between the trimmed V and J ends, which lost 1 base and 0 bases, there was a span of 9 bases.

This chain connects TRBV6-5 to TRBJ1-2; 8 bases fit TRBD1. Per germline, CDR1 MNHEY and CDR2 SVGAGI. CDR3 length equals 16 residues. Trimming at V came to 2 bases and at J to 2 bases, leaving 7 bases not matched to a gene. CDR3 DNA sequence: TGTGCCAGCAGTTACCTTTCCGGGACAGGAAACTATGGCTACACCTTC. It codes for CASSYLSGTGNYGYTF.

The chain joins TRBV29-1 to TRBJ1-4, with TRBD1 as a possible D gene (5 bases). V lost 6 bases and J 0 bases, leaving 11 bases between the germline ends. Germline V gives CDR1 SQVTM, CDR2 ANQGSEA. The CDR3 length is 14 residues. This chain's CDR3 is CSVLQGATNEKLFF. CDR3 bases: TGCAGCGTCTTGCAGGGTGCAACTAATGAAAAACTGTTTTTT.

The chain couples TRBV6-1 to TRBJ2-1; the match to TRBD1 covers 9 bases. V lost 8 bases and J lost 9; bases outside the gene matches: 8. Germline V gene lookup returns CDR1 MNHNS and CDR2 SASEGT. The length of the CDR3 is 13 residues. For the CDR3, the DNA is TGTGCCAGCGCCGGACAGGGGAGAGGTGAGCAGTTCTTC. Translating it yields CASAGQGRGEQFF.

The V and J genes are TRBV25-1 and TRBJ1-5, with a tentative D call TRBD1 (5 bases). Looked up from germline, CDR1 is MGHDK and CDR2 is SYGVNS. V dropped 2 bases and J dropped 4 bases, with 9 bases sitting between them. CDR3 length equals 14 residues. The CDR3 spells CASSEPGGNQPQHF. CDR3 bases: TGTGCCAGCAGTGAACCCGGGGGGAATCAGCCCCAGCATTTT.

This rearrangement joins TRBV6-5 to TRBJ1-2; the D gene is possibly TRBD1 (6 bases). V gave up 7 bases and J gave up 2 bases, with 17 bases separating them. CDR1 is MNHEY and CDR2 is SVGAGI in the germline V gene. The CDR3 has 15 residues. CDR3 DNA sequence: TGTGCCAGCACTAAACGGACAGCGGCAAACTATGGCTACACCTTC. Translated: CASTKRTAANYGYTF.

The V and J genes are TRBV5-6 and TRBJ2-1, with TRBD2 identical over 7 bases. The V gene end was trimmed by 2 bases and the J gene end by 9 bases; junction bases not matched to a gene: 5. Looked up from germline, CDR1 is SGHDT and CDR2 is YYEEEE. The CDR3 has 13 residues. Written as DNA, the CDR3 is TGTGCCAGCAGCTTTGGCGGGGGTACTGAGCAGTTCTTC. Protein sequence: CASSFGGGTEQFF.